This TCR beta chain appears in the sequencing data of a study of CD8 T cells in Susac syndrome. Roughly 0.45 to 1 ug RNA was reverse transcribed with random hexamers. An immunoSEQ multiplex PCR generated amplified TCR beta CDR3 products spanning 54 Vbeta and 13 Jbeta. MiXCR, applied by TCRdb to the immunoSEQ multiplex PCR reads, yields one record per CDR3 protein. The sample records 130,000 to 150,000 distinct CDR3 sequences, approximately 93% being singletons. CDR1 and CDR2 (germline): SGHRS, YFSETQ. This CDR3 spans 16 amino acids. V trimming: 0 bases; J trimming: 0 bases; junction bases outside the gene matches: 5. Sequencing of TCR beta was performed on blood CD8+ and CD4+ T cells. The TEMRA cells underwent FACS enrichment, while the CD8+ and CD4+ T cells underwent negative isolation. Points on this clonotype: Its matching antigen is unknown.

Findings and caveats of the study: By the study's own acknowledgment, its TCR sequencing and HLA analysis included relatively few individuals.

The genes are TRBV5-1 and TRBJ2-7; the match to TRBD1 covers 8 bases. Sequences were obtained from CD8+ T cells from PBMCs. This TCR derives from a human donor in good health. CDR3 loop: CASSLGPGQVSYEQYF. CDR3 coding DNA: TGCGCCAGCAGCTTGGGTCCGGGACAGGTCTCCTACGAGCAGTACTTC.